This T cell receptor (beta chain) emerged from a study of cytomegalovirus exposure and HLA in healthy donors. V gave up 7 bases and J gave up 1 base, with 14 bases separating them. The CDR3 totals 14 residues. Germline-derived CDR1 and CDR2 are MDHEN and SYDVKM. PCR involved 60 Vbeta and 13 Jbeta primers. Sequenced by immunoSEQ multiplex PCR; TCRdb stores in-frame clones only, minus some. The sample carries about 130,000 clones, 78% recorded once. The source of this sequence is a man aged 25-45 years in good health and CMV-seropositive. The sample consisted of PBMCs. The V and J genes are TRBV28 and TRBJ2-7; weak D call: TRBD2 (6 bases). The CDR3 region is CASNVGGLSYEQYF. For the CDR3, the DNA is TGTGCCAGCAATGTGGGGGGTTTGTCCTACGAGCAGTACTTC.